This TCR beta chain was captured by sequencing in a study of blood T cell repertoires in COVID-19. Study-level information: There were acute and convalescent COVID-19 samples, and they came from the United States, Italy and Spain.

Cohort allocation depended upon clinical history that participants reported. CDR3 length equals 12 residues. J gave up 11 bases and V 3 bases, and 6 bases lay outside the gene matches. Germline CDR1 SGHNT, CDR2 YYREEE (reference sequence). As processed by the authors: Nucleated cell number was recorded as an estimate derived from reference gene primer amplification. TCRdb's copy holds only in-frame clones and misses some; the assay was immunoSEQ multiplex PCR. V and J calls and clone size come straight from that table; D and trimming were deduced from the DNA. Seen here are approximately 320,000 clones, 87% observed once, and the top ten hold 8% to 9%.

This clonotype was sampled from a woman aged 18-29 years who had recovered from COVID-19. The V and J genes are TRBV5-4 and TRBJ1-1; the match to TRBD1 covers 8 bases. The sample comprised PBMCs or T cells enriched from blood (not recorded which). CDR3 sequence (DNA): TGTGCCAGCAGCTCCTCGGACAGGGACGCTTTCTTT. Protein product: CASSSSDRDAFF.